Presented here are 10 T cell receptor beta chains from one specimen sequenced in a study of T cells in Graves' hyperthyroidism and ophthalmopathy. Template material for amplifying TCR beta CDR3 regions consisted of RNA transcripts. The study used the HTBI primer set for a first-round RT-PCR of the TCR CDR3. From the multiplex PCR reads, TCRdb called clonotypes with MiXCR, one entry per CDR3 protein. The table lists some 400,000 distinct CDR3 sequences, around 13% of them singletons. The sample comprised blood. Receptor source: a woman aged 55-69 years with Graves' hyperthyroidism.

To note about this clonotype: A much larger clone sits a single nucleotide away, making a read error possible. The CDR3, as DNA: TGTGCCACCAGTGATCCCGACAGTCCAGGGCTAATAGGTGAGCAGTTCTTC. As protein: CATSDPDSPGLIGEQFF. This chain uses TRBV24-1 with TRBJ2-1, with a tentative D call TRBD1 (5 bases). The germline V gene has CDR1 KGHDR and CDR2 SFDVKD. Trimming cost V 3 bases and J 9 bases, with 23 bases left between them. This CDR3 region has 17 residues.

The chain is built from TRBV12-3 or TRBV12-4 and TRBJ2-1, with TRBD1 identical over 9 bases. CDR3 size: 15 residues. With 6 bases clipped from V and 5 bases from J, the junction kept 8 bases outside the gene matches. The CDR3 coding sequence is TGTGCCAGCAGGAAGACAGGGGGTGATAACAATGAGCAGTTCTTC. Amino acids: CASRKTGGDNNEQFF.

This clonotype appeared a few times. This chain joins TRBV10-3 and TRBJ2-1; 9 bases map to TRBD1. V shed 11 bases, J shed 2 bases, and the junction held 4 bases outside the gene matches. CDR3 size: 13 residues. Germline CDR1 reads ENHRY; CDR2 reads SYGVKD. As DNA, the CDR3 is TGTGCCGTCCGGGACAGGGCCTACAATGAGCAGTTCTTC. Its protein product is CAVRDRAYNEQFF.

This clonotype was observed at least ten times. V and J are TRBV2 and TRBJ1-1; TRBD1 might be the D (6 bases). The CDR3 extends over 15 amino acids. Germline CDR1 reads SNHLY; CDR2 reads FYNNEI. The germline V and J ends were trimmed by 7 bases and 1 base, with 16 bases remaining between them. Written as DNA, the CDR3 is TGTGCCAGCATACTTTCCGGGACAACGAACACTGAAGCTTTCTTT. It translates to CASILSGTTNTEAFF.

This clonotype was counted many times. The rearrangement joins TRBV27 to TRBJ2-1; TRBD1 is a possible D gene (6 bases). Germline CDR1 MNHEY, CDR2 SMNVEV (reference sequence). The CDR3 has 17 residues. Trimming removed 2 bases at V and 0 bases at J, with 14 bases between. CDR3 DNA sequence: TGTGCCAGCAGTTTACGTTCAGGGGATAGCTCCTACAATGAGCAGTTCTTC. It is translated as CASSLRSGDSSYNEQFF.

This clonotype came up a few times. The rearrangement joins TRBV14 to TRBJ1-6, with D perhaps matching TRBD1 (5 bases). The CDR3 covers 14 residues. CDR1 is SGHDN, CDR2 FVKESK, per germline. V dropped 5 bases and J dropped 11 bases, with 16 bases sitting between them. The CDR3 sequence: CASSVRQPNAPLHF. The CDR3 bases are TGTGCCAGCAGCGTGCGACAGCCGAATGCACCCCTCCACTTT.

This rearrangement joins TRBV29-1 to TRBJ1-1, with D possibly matching TRBD1 (6 bases). The germline V and J ends were trimmed by 6 bases and 10 bases, with 21 bases remaining between them. The CDR3 loop spans 13 amino acids. The germline V gene has CDR1 SQVTM and CDR2 ANQGSEA. CDR3 bases: TGCAGCGTGCAGTTTATATCGGGGGCAGGAGCTTTCTTT. Protein: CSVQFISGAGAFF.

The V call is TRBV10-3, the J call TRBJ2-5, with 11 bases aligning to TRBD2. This CDR3 is built from 16 residues. Germline V gives CDR1 ENHRY, CDR2 SYGVKD. J gave up 3 bases and V 3 bases, and 6 bases lay outside the gene matches. CDR3 sequence: CAISDRTSGRKETQYF. The CDR3 nucleotides are TGTGCCATCAGTGACCGAACTAGCGGGAGAAAAGAGACCCAGTACTTC.

This clonotype was counted a few times. The chain combines TRBV20-1 with TRBJ1-4; 9 bases match TRBD1. The CDR3 runs to 16 residues. With 2 bases clipped from V and 7 bases from J, the junction kept 11 bases outside the gene matches. The germline gives CDR1 DFQATT, CDR2 SNEGSKA (reference sequence). CDR3 nucleotides: TGCAGTGCTAGACCTGAACTCGGGACAGGGTTTGAAAAACTGTTTTTT. Residues: CSARPELGTGFEKLFF.

This clonotype was counted many times. The rearrangement links TRBV20-1 to TRBJ2-2; the match to TRBD1 covers 9 bases. V dropped 5 bases and J dropped 2; count of bases not matched to a gene: 12. Germline V gives CDR1 DFQATT, CDR2 SNEGSKA (reference sequence). The CDR3 has 17 amino acids. In DNA, the CDR3 is TGCAGTGCTGCAAAGCCGGGACAGGGACCTAACACCGGGGAGCTGTTTTTT. Encoded protein: CSAAKPGQGPNTGELFF.